This record concerns one T cell receptor (beta chain) sequence. TCRdb keeps only in-frame clones here, not all; method: immunoSEQ multiplex PCR. The repertoire includes 90,000 to 110,000 clones, about nine tenths of them detected once, and more than 3.5% sits in the top ten. This record belongs to a study of control samples from healthy donors and cancer patients. Germline V gene sequence: CDR1 MNHEY, CDR2 SMNVEV (reference sequence). The CDR3 runs 16 residues. V dropped 1 base and J dropped 4 bases, with 14 bases sitting between them. This chain joins TRBV27 and TRBJ1-5; TRBD1 might be the D (5 bases). This receptor was identified in a human donor in good health. The donor label of this sample is uncertain. Specimen: blood. CDR3 loop: CASSLWGGAVNQPQHF. CDR3 nucleotides: TGTGCCAGCAGTTTATGGGGAGGGGCCGTAAATCAGCCCCAGCATTTT.